The 21 T cell receptor beta chains given below trace back to one sample, sequenced in a study of blood T cell repertoires in COVID-19. Using immunoSEQ multiplex PCR, the repertoire was profiled, and TCRdb retains in-frame clones only, with some absent. The sample records 450,000 to 500,000 clones, 80% to 90% being singletons. The sample comprised peripheral blood. The receptors here all came from a human donor in a cohort sampled during active COVID-19.

The chain is built from TRBV6-5 and TRBJ1-5, with D hard to call. Germline V gene sequence: CDR1 MNHEY, CDR2 SVGAGI. V gave up 2 bases and J gave up 7 bases, with 15 bases separating them. The CDR3 spans 15 residues. DNA of the CDR3: TGTGCCAGCAGTTACATTCGGGGAGTAGGACAGCCCCAGCATTTT. This codes for CASSYIRGVGQPQHF.

This rearrangement joins TRBV4-1 to TRBJ2-3; 12 nucleotides match TRBD1. Germline V CDR1 and CDR2: MGHRA, YSYEKL. With V trimmed by 1 base and J by 6 bases, 5 bases remained unmatched. The CDR3 is made up of 16 amino acids. The CDR3 DNA follows: TGCGCCAGCAGCCAAGGGGGGACAGGGGGCGCGGATACGCAGTATTTT. Protein sequence: CASSQGGTGGADTQYF.

The chain uses TRBV6-1 and TRBJ2-2; no clear D. This CDR3 has 14 residues. Trimming stripped 1 base from V and 10 bases from J, with 13 bases between. Germline V lookup: CDR1 MNHNS, CDR2 SASEGT. The CDR3 coding sequence is TGTGCCAGCAGTGAAGTTCTTCAAGAAGCGGAGCTGTTTTTT. It is translated as CASSEVLQEAELFF.

The rearrangement joins TRBV3-1 (or the pseudogene TRBV3-2) to TRBJ2-7; 8 bases are shared with TRBD2. With V trimmed by 1 base and J by 7 bases, 12 bases remained unmatched. This CDR3 comprises 16 residues. Germline-derived CDR1 and CDR2 are LGHDT and YNNKEL (reference sequence). The CDR3 bases are TGTGCCAGCAGCCAAGTTCGGGCCAGCGGGAGCATGGAGCAGTACTTC. Encoded protein: CASSQVRASGSMEQYF.

V is TRBV30 and J is TRBJ2-2, with D perhaps TRBD2 (5 bases). The CDR3 extends over 14 amino acids. Germline V lookup: CDR1 GTSNPN, CDR2 SVGIG (reference sequence). The germline V and J ends were trimmed by 7 bases and 4 bases, with 16 bases remaining between them. The CDR3, as DNA: TGTGCCTTTGGTCGGGGTTATGGCACCGGGGAGCTGTTTTTT. This translates into CAFGRGYGTGELFF. Full variable domain (missing parts from reference TRBV30 and TRBJ2-2): SQTIHQWPATLVQPVGSPLSLECTVEGTSNPNLYWYRQAAGRGLQLLFYSVGIGQISSEVPQNLSASRPQDRQFILSSKKLLLSDSGFYLCAFGRGYGTGELFFGEGSRLTVL.

The V and J genes are TRBV4-2 and TRBJ1-4; 10 nucleotides align to TRBD1. CDR1 and CDR2 from the germline V gene are LGHNA and YNFKEQ. V shed 4 bases and J 4 bases; nucleotides not matched to a gene: 9. The CDR3 is 17 amino acids. For the CDR3, the DNA is TGTGCCAGCAGCCCCCTAGGGACAGGGGAACTTAATGAAAAACTGTTTTTT. Its translation: CASSPLGTGELNEKLFF.

The genes are TRBV2 and TRBJ2-3; unclear D gene. Trimming removed 7 bases from V and 2 bases from J, with 10 bases in between. There are 13 residues in the CDR3. Germline CDR1 is SNHLY and CDR2 is FYNNEI. The CDR3 region has the DNA TGTGCCAGCAAATCTAACCCCACAGATACGCAGTATTTT. Translation: CASKSNPTDTQYF.

The V and J genes are TRBV7-2 and TRBJ2-1, with 11 bases identical to TRBD2. The CDR3 length is 18 residues. CDR1 is SGHTA and CDR2 is FQGNSA in the germline V gene. Trimming removed 1 base from V and 4 bases from J; junction bases left unmatched: 9. CDR3 DNA sequence: TGTGCCAGCAGCTTAGTACGACTAGCGGGAAGAGGGTACAATGAGCAGTTCTTC. This codes for CASSLVRLAGRGYNEQFF.

In this sample, this clone turned up a few times. The V and J genes are TRBV5-1 and TRBJ2-7, with TRBD2 identical over 7 bases. V shed 2 bases and J 4 bases; nucleotides not matched to a gene: 9. Germline CDR1 reads SGHRS; CDR2 reads YFSETQ. The CDR3 has 15 residues. The chain's CDR3 is CASSFIAGQEYEQYF. In DNA, the CDR3 is TGCGCCAGCAGCTTCATAGCGGGCCAGGAATACGAGCAGTACTTC. The full variable domain, in which reference TRBV5-1 and TRBJ2-7 provide the parts outside the CDR3, is KAGVTQTPRYLIKTRGQQVTLSCSPISGHRSVSWYQQTPGQGLQFLFEYFSETQRNKGNFPGRFSGRQFSNSRSEMNVSTLELGDSALYLCASSFIAGQEYEQYFGPGTRLTVT.

The rearrangement joins TRBV7-2 to TRBJ1-2, with 10 bases aligning to TRBD1. V trimming: 5 bases; J trimming: 5 bases; junction bases outside the gene matches: 11. The CDR3 covers 16 residues. Germline V gene lookup returns CDR1 SGHTA and CDR2 FQGNSA. The CDR3 nucleotides read TGTGCCAGCAGCCAACGTGCCGGGGACAGGGGATATGGCTACACCTTC. Translated, it gives CASSQRAGDRGYGYTF.

This chain connects TRBV15 to TRBJ2-5; 7 bases fit TRBD2. Looked up from germline, CDR1 is LNHNV and CDR2 is YYDKDF (reference sequence). Losses at the gene ends were 1 base for V and 3 bases for J; bases not matched to a gene: 5. This CDR3 has 15 amino acids. DNA of the CDR3: TGTGCCACCAGCAGAGGGCAGAGCGGGAAAGAGACCCAGTACTTC. Translated, it gives CATSRGQSGKETQYF. Together with reference TRBV15 and TRBJ2-5, the CDR3 gives the full variable domain: DAMVIQNPRYQVTQFGKPVTLSCSQTLNHNVMYWYQQKSSQAPKLLFHYYDKDFNNEADTPDNFQSRRPNTSFCFLDIRSPGLGDTAMYLCATSRGQSGKETQYFGPGTRLLVL.

This chain links TRBV25-1 with TRBJ2-1; TRBD1 is a possible D gene (5 bases). V was cut by 3 bases and J by 7 bases, with 10 bases left in between. Per germline, CDR1 MGHDK and CDR2 SYGVNS. CDR3 length: 13 residues. Here the CDR3 reads CASSDWPGNEQFF. The CDR3 region has the DNA TGTGCCAGCAGTGACTGGCCAGGGAATGAGCAGTTCTTC.

The chain is built from TRBV5-1 and TRBJ1-3, with D perhaps matching TRBD1 (5 bases). The germline V gene encodes CDR1 SGHRS and CDR2 YFSETQ. The CDR3 has 14 amino acids. The germline V and J ends were trimmed by 0 bases and 3 bases, with 7 bases remaining between them. The CDR3 is CASSLDGGGNTIYF. CDR3 bases: TGCGCCAGCAGCTTGGACGGGGGTGGAAACACCATATATTTT.

The chain is built from TRBV5-1 and TRBJ2-3; D unclear. The CDR3 has 15 amino acids. Germline loops: CDR1 SGHRS, CDR2 YFSETQ. The V and J ends lost 0 bases and 0 bases respectively, with 8 bases between them. For the CDR3, the DNA is TGCGCCAGCAGCTTGGAGGAGAAGAGCACAGATACGCAGTATTTT. Translation: CASSLEEKSTDTQYF.

V usage is TRBV28 and J usage is TRBJ2-5; 11 nucleotides align to TRBD1. The germline V gene has CDR1 MDHEN and CDR2 SYDVKM. V shed 4 bases and J 5 bases; nucleotides not matched to a gene: 21. This CDR3 region has 20 residues. The CDR3, as DNA: TGTGCCAGCAGTTCACAAGCAACGCCGGACAGGGGGCAAGGAAGGGAGACCCAGTACTTC. Amino acid sequence: CASSSQATPDRGQGRETQYF.

This clone was detected only once. The V gene is TRBV3-1 (or the pseudogene TRBV3-2), the J gene TRBJ2-1, with D tentatively TRBD2 (6 bases). The CDR3 consists of 15 residues. The germline CDR1 and CDR2 sequences are LGHDT and YNNKEL (reference sequence). Trimming shortened V by 1 base and J by 9 bases, and 16 bases separated the two germline ends. CDR3 DNA: TGTGCCAGCAGCCAAGGCTTGACTAGGGAGGTTGAGCAGTTCTTC. Its protein is CASSQGLTREVEQFF.

This clone was detected only a few times. This chain connects TRBV19 to TRBJ2-6, with 11 bases fitting TRBD1. The CDR3 loop spans 17 amino acids. The germline CDR1 and CDR2 sequences are LNHDA and SQIVND (reference sequence). After removal of 6 bases from V and 0 bases from J, the junction contained 4 bases not matched to a gene. The CDR3 sequence: CASSWDRGYSGANVLTF. The CDR3 coding sequence is TGTGCCAGTAGCTGGGACAGGGGGTACTCTGGGGCCAACGTCCTGACTTTC. The full variable domain, rest sourced from reference TRBV19 and TRBJ2-6, is DGGITQSPKYLFRKEGQNVTLSCEQNLNHDAMYWYRQDPGQGLRLIYYSQIVNDFQKGDIAEGYSVSREKKESFPLTVTSAQKNPTAFYLCASSWDRGYSGANVLTFGAGSRLTVL.

The chain combines TRBV6-5 with TRBJ1-6, with D possibly TRBD1 on 5 matching bases. Germline CDR1 reads MNHEY; CDR2 reads SVGAGI. V dropped 8 bases and J dropped 9 bases, with 17 bases sitting between them. The CDR3 extends over 14 amino acids. Here the CDR3 reads CASRPGEGTSPLHF. CDR3 sequence (DNA): TGTGCCAGCCGACCCGGGGAGGGGACTTCACCCCTCCACTTT.

The chain couples TRBV5-1 to TRBJ2-5; 12 positions match TRBD2. The length of the CDR3 is 15 residues. V lost 5 bases, J lost 0 bases, and 2 bases stayed unmatched. Germline V gene sequence: CDR1 SGHRS, CDR2 YFSETQ. The CDR3 DNA sequence: TGCGCCAGCAGGAGACTAGCGGGAGACCAAGAGACCCAGTACTTC. Its protein product is CASRRLAGDQETQYF.

The chain joins TRBV24-1 to TRBJ2-5, with 8 bases matching TRBD2. The V segment lost 9 bases and the J segment 2 bases; nucleotides outside the gene matches: 10. This CDR3 is 15 amino acids long. Germline V gene sequence: CDR1 KGHDR, CDR2 SFDVKD. CDR3 DNA: TGTGCCACCGCCCCGAAGCGGGGGTTGCAAGAGACCCAGTACTTC. Encoded protein: CATAPKRGLQETQYF.

V gene TRBV30 combines with J gene TRBJ2-7; D is perhaps TRBD1 (6 bases). In germline, CDR1 is GTSNPN, CDR2 SVGIG (reference sequence). V lost 2 bases and J 0 bases, leaving 8 bases between the germline ends. The length of the CDR3 is 13 residues. The CDR3 region is CAWSPGHSYEQYF. CDR3 nucleotides: TGTGCCTGGAGTCCGGGACACTCCTACGAGCAGTACTTC.